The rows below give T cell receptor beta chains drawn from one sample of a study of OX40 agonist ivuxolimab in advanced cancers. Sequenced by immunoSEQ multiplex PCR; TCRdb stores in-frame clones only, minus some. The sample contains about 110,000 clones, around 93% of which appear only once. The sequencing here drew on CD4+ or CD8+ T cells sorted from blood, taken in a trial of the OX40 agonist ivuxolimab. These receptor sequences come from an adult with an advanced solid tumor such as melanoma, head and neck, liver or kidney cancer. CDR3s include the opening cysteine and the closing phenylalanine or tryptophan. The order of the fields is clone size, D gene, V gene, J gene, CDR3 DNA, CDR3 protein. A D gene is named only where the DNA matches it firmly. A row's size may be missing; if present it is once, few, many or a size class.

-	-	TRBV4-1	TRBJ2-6	TGCGCCAGCAGCCAAAACTCAGACTTCTCTGGGGCCAACGTCCTGACTTTC	CASSQNSDFSGANVLTF
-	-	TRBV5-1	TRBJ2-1	TGCGCCAGCAGCCTCGCCGGGTCGTTCAATGAGCAGTTCTTC	CASSLAGSFNEQFF
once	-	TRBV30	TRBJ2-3	TGTGCCTGGAGTGTACTCGGGAATTTACCAGATACGCAGTATTTT	CAWSVLGNLPDTQYF
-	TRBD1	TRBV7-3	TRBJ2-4	TGTGCCAGCAGCTTAATTCGACAGGGGGCGCAAACAGCCAAAAACATTCAGTACTTC	CASSLIRQGAQTAKNIQYF
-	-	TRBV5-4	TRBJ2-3	TGTGCCAGCAGTCTGGGGGCCTTCGAGGCGCAGTATTTT	CASSLGAFEAQYF
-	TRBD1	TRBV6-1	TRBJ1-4	TGTGCCAGCAGTGATGGGACAGGGGAGAATGAAAAACTGTTTTTT	CASSDGTGENEKLFF
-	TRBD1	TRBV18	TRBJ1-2	TGTGCCAGCTCACCGGGGGGACAGAACTATGGCTACACCTTC	CASSPGGQNYGYTF
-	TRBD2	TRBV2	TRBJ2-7	TGTGCCAGCAGTGATGGGCCTAGCGGGAGGATCCGGGCTCGAGAGCAGTACTTC	CASSDGPSGRIRAREQYF
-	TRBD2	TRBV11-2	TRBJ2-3	TGTGCCAGCAGCCAACAATCTAGCGGGGTGGATACGCAGTATTTT	CASSQQSSGVDTQYF
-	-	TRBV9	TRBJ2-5	TGTGCCAGCAGCGTACAGGGAGTTGGAGAGACCCAGTACTTC	CASSVQGVGETQYF
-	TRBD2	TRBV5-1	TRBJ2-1	TGCGCCAGCAACGGGGGGGAGACTTTCAATGAGCAGTTCTTC	CASNGGETFNEQFF
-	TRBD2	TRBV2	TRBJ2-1	TGTGCCAGCAGCCCTAGACTAGCGGGACCTACGAATGAGCAGTTCTTC	CASSPRLAGPTNEQFF